These 4 T cell receptor beta chains originate from one sample sequenced in a study of blood T cell repertoires in COVID-19. Repertoires were generated with immunoSEQ multiplex PCR, while TCRdb's copy carries only in-frame clones and drops some. The sample holds 200,000 to 300,000 clones, 83% seen once. Material: peripheral blood. The receptors were sampled from a human donor in a cohort sampled during active COVID-19.

This chain joins TRBV5-1 and TRBJ2-3; possible D gene TRBD2, 5 bases. Trimming pared 5 bases from V and 0 bases from J, leaving 25 bases between. CDR3 length equals 19 residues. Germline-derived CDR1 and CDR2 are SGHRS and YFSETQ. DNA of the CDR3: TGCGCCAGCAGAGATATGGGTTCGGGGAGTGGTGTCAGCACAGATACGCAGTATTTT. It is translated as CASRDMGSGSGVSTDTQYF.

V usage is TRBV5-4 and J usage is TRBJ2-3, with 8 bases lining up with TRBD1. Unmatched junction bases numbered 9, after V lost 2 bases and J lost 1 base. This CDR3 comprises 17 residues. Germline V gene lookup returns CDR1 SGHNT and CDR2 YYREEE (reference sequence). The CDR3 reads CASSFRTGSFRTDTQYF. The CDR3 coding sequence is TGTGCCAGCAGCTTCCGGACAGGGTCCTTCCGCACAGATACGCAGTATTTT.

The gene calls are TRBV5-1 and TRBJ2-3; 9 bases are shared with TRBD1. This CDR3 spans 15 amino acids. J lost 2 bases, V lost 7 bases, and 8 bases had no gene match. Per germline, CDR1 SGHRS and CDR2 YFSETQ. CDR3 amino acids: CASRYRGLDTDTQYF. The CDR3 coding sequence is TGCGCCAGCCGATACAGGGGGCTCGACACAGATACGCAGTATTTT. The whole variable domain, filled in from reference TRBV5-1 and TRBJ2-3, reads KAGVTQTPRYLIKTRGQQVTLSCSPISGHRSVSWYQQTPGQGLQFLFEYFSETQRNKGNFPGRFSGRQFSNSRSEMNVSTLELGDSALYLCASRYRGLDTDTQYFGPGTRLTVL.

The J gene is TRBJ1-2, the V gene TRBV29-1; D might be TRBD1 (6 bases). The V gene's germline CDR1 is SQVTM and CDR2 ANQGSEA. The V end was cut by 0 bases, the J end by 6 bases, with 14 bases between. The CDR3 is 14 amino acids. The CDR3 DNA sequence: TGCAGCGTTGAAGATCGCAGACAGGTTAATGGCTACACCTTC. It yields the protein CSVEDRRQVNGYTF.